This T cell receptor (beta chain) was captured by sequencing in a study of chemoradiotherapy in HPV16-positive cancers. Study-wide results and limits: HPV-responsive T-cell expansion during chemoradiotherapy was linked to improved recurrence-free survival in HPV16-positive patients.

A note on this clone: Its cognate antigen is unknown.

Trimming took 5 bases from V and 2 from J; bases not matched to a gene: 2. Germline lookup yields CDR1 ENHRY and CDR2 SYGVKD. The CDR3 spans 14 residues. Sequenced by immunoSEQ multiplex PCR; TCRdb stores in-frame clones only, minus some. The sample holds about 2,500 clones; 88% are singletons and the top ten take roughly 3.2%. The chain carries TRBV10-3 and TRBJ2-3; TRBD2 aligns across 9 bases. This clonotype was sampled from a human donor with HPV-associated anogenital cancer. The material sequenced was tumor tissue, taken from a patient who underwent chemoradiotherapy. CDR3 sequence: CAISSGGPTDTQYF. The CDR3 DNA is TGTGCCATCAGTAGCGGGGGGCCCACAGATACGCAGTATTTT.